A single T cell receptor beta chain is shown here with its context. The sample comes from a study of blood T cell repertoires in COVID-19. About the research overall: Nucleic acid was either cDNA or gDNA, and it came from T cells, B-cell-depleted T cells, or PBMCs.

CDR3 size: 11 residues. In germline, CDR1 is DFQATT, CDR2 SNEGSKA (reference sequence). Trimming removed 3 bases at V and 4 bases at J, with 4 bases between. The method was immunoSEQ multiplex PCR; TCRdb's version includes in-frame clones alone and lacks a portion of them. This table holds about 75,000 clones, approximately 90% found once. Sequenced sample: peripheral blood. This receptor was identified in a human donor in a cohort sampled during active COVID-19. The gene calls are TRBV20-1 and TRBJ2-1; D uncertain. The CDR3 protein is CSASTYNEQFF. CDR3 coding DNA: TGCAGTGCTAGCACTTACAATGAGCAGTTCTTC.